This TCR beta chain was sequenced during a study of early T cells in non-severe SARS-CoV-2 infection. Study-wide context: Sequencing was performed on bulk RNA from unsorted whole blood, leaving chains unpaired. Points from the study as a whole: Private and CD4 specificities were missed by VDJdb matching, skewed to anti-spike CD8.

This clonotype has a count of ten or more. The antigen remains unidentified. One junction end disagrees with the germline gene, perhaps due to a read error. Researchers tagged individual cDNA molecules with unique molecular identifiers. TCRdb redid the calling of the 5' RACE reads with MiXCR, one entry per CDR3 protein. The table records approximately 45,000 distinct CDR3 sequences, 6.1% of them present only once. The CDR3 totals 11 residues. This clonotype was obtained from an adult who was a healthcare worker with PCR-confirmed SARS-CoV-2 infection or an uninfected control (not recorded which). Sequenced input: whole blood. The chain combines TRBV12-3 or TRBV12-4 with TRBJ2-7; 8 nucleotides line up with TRBD1. The CDR3: CASSYGQGTFF. CDR3 sequence (DNA): TGTGCCAGCAGTTACGGACAGGGCACTTTCTTC.